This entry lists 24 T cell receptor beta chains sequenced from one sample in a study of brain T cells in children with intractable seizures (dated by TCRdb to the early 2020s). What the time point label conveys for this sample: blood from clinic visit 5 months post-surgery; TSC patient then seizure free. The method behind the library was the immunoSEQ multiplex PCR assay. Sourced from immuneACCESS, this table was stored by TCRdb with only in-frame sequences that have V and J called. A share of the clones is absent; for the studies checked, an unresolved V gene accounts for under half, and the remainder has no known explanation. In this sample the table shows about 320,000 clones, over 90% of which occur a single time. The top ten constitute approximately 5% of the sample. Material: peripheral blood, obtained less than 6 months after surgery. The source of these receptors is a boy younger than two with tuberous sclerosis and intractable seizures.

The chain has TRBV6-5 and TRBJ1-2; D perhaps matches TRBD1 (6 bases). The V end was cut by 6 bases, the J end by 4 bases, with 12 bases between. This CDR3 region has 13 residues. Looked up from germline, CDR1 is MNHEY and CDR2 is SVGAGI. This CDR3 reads CASRDLDSYGYTF. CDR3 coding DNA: TGTGCCAGCAGAGACCTGGACAGCTATGGCTACACCTTC.

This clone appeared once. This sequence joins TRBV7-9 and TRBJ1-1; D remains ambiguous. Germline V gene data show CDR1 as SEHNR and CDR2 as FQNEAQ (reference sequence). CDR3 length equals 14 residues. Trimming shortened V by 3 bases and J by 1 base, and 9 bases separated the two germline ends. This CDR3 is CASSFTVPNTEAFF. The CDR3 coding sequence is TGTGCCAGCAGCTTCACAGTGCCGAACACTGAAGCTTTCTTT. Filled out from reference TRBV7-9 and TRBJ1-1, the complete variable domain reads DTGVSQNPRHKITKRGQNVTFRCDPISEHNRLYWYRQTLGQGPEFLTYFQNEAQLEKSRLLSDRFSAERPKGSFSTLEIQRTEQGDSAMYLCASSFTVPNTEAFFGQGTRLTVV.

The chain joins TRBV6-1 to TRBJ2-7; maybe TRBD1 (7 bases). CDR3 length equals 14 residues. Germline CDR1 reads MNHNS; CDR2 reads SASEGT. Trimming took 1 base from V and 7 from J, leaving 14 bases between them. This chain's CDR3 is CASSEGTGGREQYF. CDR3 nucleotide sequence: TGTGCCAGCAGTGAAGGGACAGGTGGGAGGGAGCAGTACTTC.

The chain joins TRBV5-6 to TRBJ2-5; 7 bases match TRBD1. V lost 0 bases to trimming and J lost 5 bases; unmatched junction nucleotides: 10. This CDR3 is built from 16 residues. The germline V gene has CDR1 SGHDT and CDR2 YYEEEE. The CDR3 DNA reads TGTGCCAGCAGCTTGGGGACAGGCCGTAACAGGGAGACCCAGTACTTC. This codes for CASSLGTGRNRETQYF.

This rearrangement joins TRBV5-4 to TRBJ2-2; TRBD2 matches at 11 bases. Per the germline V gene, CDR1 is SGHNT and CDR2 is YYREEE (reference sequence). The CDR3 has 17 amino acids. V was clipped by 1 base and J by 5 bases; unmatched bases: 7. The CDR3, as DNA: TGTGCCAGCAGCTTGAAACTAGCGGGAGTGAAAACCGGGGAGCTGTTTTTT. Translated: CASSLKLAGVKTGELFF.

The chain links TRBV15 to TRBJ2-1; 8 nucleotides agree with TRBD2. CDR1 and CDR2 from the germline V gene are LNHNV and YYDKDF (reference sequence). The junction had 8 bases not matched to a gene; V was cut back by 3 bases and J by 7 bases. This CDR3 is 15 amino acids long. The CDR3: CATSRVSGIGNEQFF. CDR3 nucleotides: TGTGCCACCAGCAGGGTTAGCGGGATAGGGAATGAGCAGTTCTTC. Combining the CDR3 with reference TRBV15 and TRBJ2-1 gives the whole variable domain DAMVIQNPRYQVTQFGKPVTLSCSQTLNHNVMYWYQQKSSQAPKLLFHYYDKDFNNEADTPDNFQSRRPNTSFCFLDIRSPGLGDTAMYLCATSRVSGIGNEQFFGPGTRLTVL.

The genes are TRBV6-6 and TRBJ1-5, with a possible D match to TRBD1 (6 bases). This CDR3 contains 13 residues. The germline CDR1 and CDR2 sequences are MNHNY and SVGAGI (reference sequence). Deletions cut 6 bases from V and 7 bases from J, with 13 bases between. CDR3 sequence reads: CASRGGAGQPQHF. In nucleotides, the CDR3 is TGTGCCAGCAGGGGGGGCGCGGGGCAGCCCCAGCATTTT.

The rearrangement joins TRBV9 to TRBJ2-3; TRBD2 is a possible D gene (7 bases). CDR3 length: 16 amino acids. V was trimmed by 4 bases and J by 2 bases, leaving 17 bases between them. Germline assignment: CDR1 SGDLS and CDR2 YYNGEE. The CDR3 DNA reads TGTGCCAGCAGCCAGCGAGGGGGGGCTCACACAGATACGCAGTATTTT. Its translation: CASSQRGGAHTDTQYF. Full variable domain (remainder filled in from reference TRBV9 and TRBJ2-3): DSGVTQTPKHLITATGQRVTLRCSPRSGDLSVYWYQQSLDQGLQFLIQYYNGEERAKGNILERFSAQQFPDLHSELNLSSLELGDSALYFCASSQRGGAHTDTQYFGPGTRLTVL.

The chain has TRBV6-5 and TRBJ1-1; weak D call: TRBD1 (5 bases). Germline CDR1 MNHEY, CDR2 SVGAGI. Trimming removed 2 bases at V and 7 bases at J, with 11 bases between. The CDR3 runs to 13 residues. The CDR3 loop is CASSYARVSEAFF. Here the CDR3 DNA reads TGTGCCAGCAGTTACGCCAGGGTCAGTGAAGCTTTCTTT.

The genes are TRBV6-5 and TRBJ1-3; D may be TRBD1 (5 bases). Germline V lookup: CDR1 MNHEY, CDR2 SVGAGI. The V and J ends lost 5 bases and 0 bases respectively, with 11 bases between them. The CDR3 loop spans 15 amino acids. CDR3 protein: CASSRDRDSGNTIYF. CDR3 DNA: TGTGCCAGCAGTAGGGACCGTGACTCTGGAAACACCATATATTTT.

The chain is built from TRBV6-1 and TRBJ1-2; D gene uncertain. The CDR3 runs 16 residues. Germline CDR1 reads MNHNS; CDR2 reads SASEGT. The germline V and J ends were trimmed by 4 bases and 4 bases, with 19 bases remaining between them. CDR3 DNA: TGTGCCAGCAGTGGACCACGGGGAAACGAAGCCTATGGCTACACCTTC. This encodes CASSGPRGNEAYGYTF.

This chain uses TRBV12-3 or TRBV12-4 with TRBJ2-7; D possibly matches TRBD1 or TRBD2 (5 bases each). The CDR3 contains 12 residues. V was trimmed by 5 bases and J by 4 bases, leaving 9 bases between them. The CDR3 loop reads CASSRGHYEQYF. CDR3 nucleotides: TGTGCCAGCAGTCGGGGCCATTACGAGCAGTACTTC.

This chain's CDR3 is CASSSSGGPGNTIYF. The CDR3 DNA is TGTGCCAGCAGCTCCTCCGGGGGCCCAGGAAACACCATATATTTT. The chain is built from TRBV7-6 and TRBJ1-3; TRBD1 might be the D (6 bases). CDR1 and CDR2 (germline): SGHVS, FNYEAQ. The CDR3 has 15 residues. V lost 4 bases and J 4 bases, leaving 14 bases between the germline ends.

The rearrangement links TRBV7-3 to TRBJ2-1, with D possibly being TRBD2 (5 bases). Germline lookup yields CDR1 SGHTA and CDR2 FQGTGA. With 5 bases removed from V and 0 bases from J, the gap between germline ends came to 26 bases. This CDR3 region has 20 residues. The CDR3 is CASSPGVVGRPISSYNEQFF. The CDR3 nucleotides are TGTGCCAGCAGCCCCGGGGTAGTCGGCCGCCCCATAAGCTCCTACAATGAGCAGTTCTTC.

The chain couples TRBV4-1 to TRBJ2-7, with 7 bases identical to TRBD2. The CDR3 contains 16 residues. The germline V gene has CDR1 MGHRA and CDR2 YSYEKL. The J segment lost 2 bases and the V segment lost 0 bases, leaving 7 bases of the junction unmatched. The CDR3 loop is CASSQDSAGITYEQYF. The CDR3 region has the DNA TGCGCCAGCAGCCAAGATTCAGCGGGGATAACCTACGAGCAGTACTTC.

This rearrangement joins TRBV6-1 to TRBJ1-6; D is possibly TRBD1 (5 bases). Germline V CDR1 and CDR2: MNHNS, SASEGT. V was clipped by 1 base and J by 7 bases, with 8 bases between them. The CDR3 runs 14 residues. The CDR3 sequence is CASSEVRGNSPLHF. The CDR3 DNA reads TGTGCCAGCAGTGAAGTGAGGGGAAATTCACCCCTCCACTTT.

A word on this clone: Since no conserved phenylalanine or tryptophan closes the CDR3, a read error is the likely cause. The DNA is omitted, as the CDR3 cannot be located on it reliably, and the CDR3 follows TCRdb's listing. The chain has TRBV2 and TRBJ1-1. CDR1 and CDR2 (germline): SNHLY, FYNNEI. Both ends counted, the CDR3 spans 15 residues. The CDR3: CASTDGAFRELSLDL.

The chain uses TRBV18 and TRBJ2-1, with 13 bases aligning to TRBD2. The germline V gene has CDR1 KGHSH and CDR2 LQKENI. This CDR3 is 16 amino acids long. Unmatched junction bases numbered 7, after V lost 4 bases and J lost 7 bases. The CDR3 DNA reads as TGTGCCAGCTCACAAGGACTAGCGGGAGTAGGGAATGAGCAGTTCTTC. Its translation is CASSQGLAGVGNEQFF.

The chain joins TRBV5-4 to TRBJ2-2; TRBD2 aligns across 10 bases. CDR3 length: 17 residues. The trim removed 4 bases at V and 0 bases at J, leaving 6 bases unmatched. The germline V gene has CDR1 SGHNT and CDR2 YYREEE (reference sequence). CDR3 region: CASSAGTSATNTGELFF. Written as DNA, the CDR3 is TGTGCCAGCAGCGCCGGGACTAGCGCTACGAACACCGGGGAGCTGTTTTTT.

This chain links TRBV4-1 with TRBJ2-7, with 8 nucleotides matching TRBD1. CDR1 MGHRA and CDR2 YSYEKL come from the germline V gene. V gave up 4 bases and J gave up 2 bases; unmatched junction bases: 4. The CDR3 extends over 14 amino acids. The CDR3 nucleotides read TGCGCCAGCAGCCCAACAGGGGGAACCTACGAGCAGTACTTC. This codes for CASSPTGGTYEQYF.

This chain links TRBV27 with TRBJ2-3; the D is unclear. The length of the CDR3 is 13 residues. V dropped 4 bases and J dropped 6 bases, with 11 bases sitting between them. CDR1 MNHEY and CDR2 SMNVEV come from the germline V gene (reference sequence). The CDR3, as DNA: TGTGCCAGCAGTTCAGTACCCGGTGATACGCAGTATTTT. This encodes CASSSVPGDTQYF.

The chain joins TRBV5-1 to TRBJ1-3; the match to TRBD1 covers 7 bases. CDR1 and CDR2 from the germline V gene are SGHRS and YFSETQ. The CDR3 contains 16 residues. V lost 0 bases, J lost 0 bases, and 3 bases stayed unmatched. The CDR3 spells CASSLGDRFSGNTIYF. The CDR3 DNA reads TGCGCCAGCAGCTTGGGGGACAGATTCTCTGGAAACACCATATATTTT.

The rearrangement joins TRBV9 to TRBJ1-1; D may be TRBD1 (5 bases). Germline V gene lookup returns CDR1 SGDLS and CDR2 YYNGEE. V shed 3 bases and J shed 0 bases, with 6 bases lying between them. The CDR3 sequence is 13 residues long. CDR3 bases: TGTGCCAGCAGCGGACAGATGAACACTGAAGCTTTCTTT. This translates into CASSGQMNTEAFF.

The CDR3 nucleotides read TGTGCCAGTACCGTGGACAGGGGGAAGAGATATGGCTACACCTTC. It encodes CASTVDRGKRYGYTF. The chain links TRBV19 to TRBJ1-2; 10 bases match TRBD1. CDR3 size: 15 residues. After removal of 7 bases from V and 5 bases from J, the junction contained 10 bases not matched to a gene. Germline V lookup: CDR1 LNHDA, CDR2 SQIVND (reference sequence).